This TCR beta chain was recovered during a study of blood T cell repertoires in COVID-19. Study-wide background: Acute-phase and convalescent COVID-19 samples originated in the United States, Italy and Spain. Sample material is recorded as cDNA or gDNA derived from T cells, B-cell-depleted T cells, or PBMCs.

Authors' data handling: Amplifying reference gene primers gave estimates of nucleated cell counts. Measured with immunoSEQ multiplex PCR; TCRdb has only the in-frame clones, and not every one. V and J calls and clone size are given by that table; D and trimming were obtained from the DNA. The sample holds 100,000 to 120,000 clones, around nine tenths seen once. V lost 3 bases to trimming and J lost 1 base, with 13 bases between them. CDR1 and CDR2 from the germline V gene are SGHRS and YFSETQ. The CDR3 contains 15 residues. This clonotype was obtained from a woman between 70 and 85 years old who had recovered from COVID-19. The source material was peripheral blood. The chain links TRBV5-1 to TRBJ1-1; no clear D. The CDR3: CASSSTDLGNTEAFF. As DNA, the CDR3 is TGCGCCAGCAGCTCCACAGACCTGGGGAACACTGAAGCTTTCTTT.